This T cell receptor (beta chain) is from a study of blood T cells in healthy people across ages. Study observations and caveats: Age advanced and TCR beta diversity per million T cells fell, roughly linearly. Observed TCR beta diversity showed a strong correlation with the percentage of naive T cells as measured by flow cytometry.

Primers used in a second PCR of about 7 to 12 cycles were a sample-barcoded 5' primer and a J-beta primer mix. TCRdb reprocessed the 5' RACE reads via MiXCR and lists one record per CDR3 protein. Of about 1.5 million distinct CDR3 sequences in the sample, around 40% were seen once. Each individual donor underwent a draw of about 11 milliliters of peripheral blood. Each sample used at least 7 million PBMCs. A word on this clonotype: Its cognate antigen is unknown. One end of the junction varies from germline; a read error may be responsible.

The germline V gene encodes CDR1 LGHDT and CDR2 YNNKEL (reference sequence). There are 16 residues in the CDR3. This TCR came from a woman between 18 and 30 years old in good health. The chain is built from TRBV3-1 and TRBJ2-5; TRBD2 is a possible D gene (6 bases). Sequenced sample: blood. For the CDR3, the DNA is TGTGCCAGCAGCCAGCCTGCCGGGAGCCGCTTAGAGGCCCAGTACTTC. Protein product: CASSQPAGSRLEAQYF.